What follows are 9 T cell receptor beta chains derived from one specimen sequenced in a study of Ad26.COV2.S vaccination and SARS-CoV-2 variants (dated by TCRdb to the early 2020s). The library was prepared using the immunoSEQ multiplex PCR assay. TCRdb obtained this table from immuneACCESS and retained in-frame rearrangements with V and J assigned. These tables miss some clones; where compared with another copy, unresolved V genes account for less than half of the shortfall, and the remainder is unexplained. The sample table contains some 350,000 clones; only one count was recorded for roughly 90% of them. About 5% of the sample rests with the top ten. Sample treatment or condition, as interpreted from the label and publication: about 20 received Ad26.COV2.S at low or high dose, single or two shots; several received placebo; per-sample allocation not given. For vaccine and placebo recipients, repertoires were sequenced using samples collected on day 63 after the first injection.

The material was peripheral blood, obtained in a trial of Ad26.COV2.S vaccine versus placebo. The origin of the receptors is a person between 18 and 60 years old who received the Ad26.COV2.S COVID-19 vaccine or a placebo.

The V gene is TRBV4-1, the J gene TRBJ2-2, with 9 bases fitting TRBD2. J was trimmed by 2 bases and V by 1 base; bases with no gene match: 8. The CDR3 loop spans 18 amino acids. In germline, CDR1 is MGHRA, CDR2 YSYEKL. CDR3 in amino acids: CASSQVKLAGENTGELFF. CDR3 sequence (DNA): TGCGCCAGCAGCCAAGTAAAGTTAGCGGGAGAAAACACCGGGGAGCTGTTTTTT.

This clone was counted between two and nine times. V and J are TRBV11-2 and TRBJ1-1; D not certain. V was shortened by 7 bases and J by 0 bases, with 9 bases between the two germline ends. The CDR3 loop spans 13 amino acids. Germline values: CDR1 SGHAT, CDR2 FQNNGV. For the CDR3, the DNA is TGTGCCAGCATCCCCTCTATGAACACTGAAGCTTTCTTT. Residues: CASIPSMNTEAFF.

The chain employs TRBV29-1 and TRBJ2-3; maybe TRBD1 (6 bases). The germline gives CDR1 SQVTM, CDR2 ANQGSEA. V lost 6 bases and J 1 base, leaving 11 bases between the germline ends. This CDR3 spans 13 amino acids. CDR3 in DNA: TGCAGCGTCCGGGCAGGGGGCACAGATACGCAGTATTTT. As protein: CSVRAGGTDTQYF.

V and J are TRBV5-1 and TRBJ1-4, with a tentative D call TRBD1 (6 bases). The length of the CDR3 is 15 residues. V lost 7 bases and J 8 bases, leaving 21 bases between the germline ends. Germline V gene data show CDR1 as SGHRS and CDR2 as YFSETQ. The CDR3 DNA reads TGCGCCAGCTCTCGTCTGGGGGCCTCGGGCGAAAAACTGTTTTTT. As protein: CASSRLGASGEKLFF.

This sequence joins TRBV27 and TRBJ1-5; D possibly corresponds to TRBD1 (5 bases). This CDR3 is built from 15 residues. V lost 6 bases, J lost 1 base, and 13 bases lay in between. Germline V lookup: CDR1 MNHEY, CDR2 SMNVEV (reference sequence). The CDR3 protein is CASRGVGLSNQPQHF. The CDR3 bases are TGTGCCAGCAGGGGGGTGGGGCTAAGCAATCAGCCCCAGCATTTT.

Ten or more counts support this clone. V usage is TRBV27 and J usage is TRBJ1-2; D is perhaps TRBD1 (6 bases). The germline V gene encodes CDR1 MNHEY and CDR2 SMNVEV (reference sequence). This CDR3 is built from 15 residues. Trimming pared 6 bases from V and 5 bases from J, leaving 19 bases between. The CDR3 reads CASSRGQYPLYGYTF. In DNA, the CDR3 is TGTGCCAGCAGCCGCGGACAGTACCCCCTATATGGCTACACCTTC.

This clone was counted a single time. This chain connects TRBV28 to TRBJ2-3; D gene uncertain. The germline V and J ends were trimmed by 6 bases and 6 bases, with 13 bases remaining between them. Germline V lookup: CDR1 MDHEN, CDR2 SYDVKM. The CDR3 loop spans 13 amino acids. CDR3 residues: CASRSRIPDTQYF. CDR3 sequence (DNA): TGTGCCAGCAGGTCCAGGATTCCGGATACGCAGTATTTT.

This CDR3 reads CASSYKAGMNTEAFF. The CDR3 DNA reads as TGTGCCAGCAGTTACAAGGCAGGGATGAACACTGAAGCTTTCTTT. The V and J genes are TRBV6-2 or TRBV6-3 and TRBJ1-1, with a weak D call TRBD1 (5 bases). Germline-derived CDR1 and CDR2 are MNHEY and SVGEGT. CDR3 length: 15 amino acids. Trimming removed 2 bases at V and 0 bases at J, with 10 bases between.

This chain links TRBV7-9 with TRBJ1-4; 7 nucleotides match TRBD1. V lost 3 bases and J lost 2; bases outside the gene matches: 6. Looked up from germline, CDR1 is SEHNR and CDR2 is FQNEAQ (reference sequence). The CDR3 spans 16 residues. The CDR3 DNA is TGTGCCAGCAGCTTCTACAGGGGCCCCACTAATGAAAAACTGTTTTTT. Translating it yields CASSFYRGPTNEKLFF. Filled out from reference TRBV7-9 and TRBJ1-4, the complete variable domain reads DTGVSQNPRHKITKRGQNVTFRCDPISEHNRLYWYRQTLGQGPEFLTYFQNEAQLEKSRLLSDRFSAERPKGSFSTLEIQRTEQGDSAMYLCASSFYRGPTNEKLFFGSGTQLSVL.